This T cell receptor beta chain was captured by sequencing in a study of CD8+ T cells in alopecia areata. Study-wide background: Those patients who were treated received oral tofacitinib, which was given at 5 to 10 mg twice daily for moderate-to-severe alopecia areata.

CDR1 and CDR2 (germline): SGHAT, FQDESV (reference sequence). The CDR3 covers 13 residues. V was shortened by 3 bases and J by 3 bases, with 8 bases between the two germline ends. For this clone: Its cognate antigen is unknown.

The study, taken as a whole, reports: Mice gave a clearer picture of TCR sharing than patients did, possibly for HLA-related reasons.

cDNA serving as the sequencing template came from extracted, reverse transcribed RNA. Only in-frame clones appear in the TCRdb table, and some are missing; sequencing was by immunoSEQ multiplex PCR. The sample includes roughly 200,000 clones, around two fifths of them seen just once. Documented treatment: oral pan-JAK inhibitor, 5-10 mg twice daily. Samples from alopecia areata patients were lesional scalp punch biopsies and peripheral blood. PBMCs were stained for CD3, CD4 and CD8, and CD4+ and CD8+ T cells were sorted. The sample here was CD4+ T cells sorted from blood, taken at week 34, from a patient treated with tofacitinib. The J gene is TRBJ1-1, the V gene TRBV11-1; D uncertain. This sequence was found in a human donor with alopecia areata. CDR3 in amino acids: CASSFRLDTEAFF. As DNA, the CDR3 is TGTGCCAGCAGCTTCAGGTTAGACACTGAAGCTTTCTTT.